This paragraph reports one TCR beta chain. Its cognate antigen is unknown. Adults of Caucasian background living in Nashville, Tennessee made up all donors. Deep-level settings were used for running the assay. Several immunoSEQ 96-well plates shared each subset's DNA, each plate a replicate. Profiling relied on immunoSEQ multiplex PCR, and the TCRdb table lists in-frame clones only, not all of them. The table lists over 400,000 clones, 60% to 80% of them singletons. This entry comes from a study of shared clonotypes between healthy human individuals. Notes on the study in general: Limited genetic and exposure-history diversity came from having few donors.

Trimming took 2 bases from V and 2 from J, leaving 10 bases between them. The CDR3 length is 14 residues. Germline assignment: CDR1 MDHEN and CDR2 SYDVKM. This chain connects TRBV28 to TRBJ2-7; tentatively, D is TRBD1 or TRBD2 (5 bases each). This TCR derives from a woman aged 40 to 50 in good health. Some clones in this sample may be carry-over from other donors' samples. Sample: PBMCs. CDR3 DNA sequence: TGTGCCAGCAGTTTACCGGGGCCTCCCTACGAGCAGTACTTC. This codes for CASSLPGPPYEQYF. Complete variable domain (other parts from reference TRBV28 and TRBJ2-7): DVKVTQSSRYLVKRTGEKVFLECVQDMDHENMFWYRQDPGLGLRLIYFSYDVKMKEKGDIPEGYSVSREKKERFSLILESASTNQTSMYLCASSLPGPPYEQYFGPGTRLTVT.